The T cell receptor (beta chain) under discussion was sequenced for a study of blood T cell repertoires in COVID-19. Across the whole study: PBMCs, B-cell-depleted T cells, or T cells were the source of the cDNA or gDNA that made up the material.

This clone has only a few counts. Generated by immunoSEQ multiplex PCR, the TCRdb table keeps only in-frame clones and is missing some. The sample records approximately 250,000 clones, around 89% being singletons. The study recruited people aged roughly 18 to 100 years across approximately 24 US areas. Which cohort a participant joined came from the clinical history participants gave. Per germline, CDR1 SEHNR and CDR2 FQNEAQ (reference sequence). With V trimmed by 5 bases and J by 10 bases, 13 bases remained unmatched. The CDR3 length is 15 residues. The gene calls are TRBV7-9 and TRBJ2-1; 8 bases are shared with TRBD2. The receptor comes from a woman in her 40s with acute COVID-19. Material: PBMCs or T cells enriched from blood (not recorded which). The CDR3 nucleotides are TGTGCCAGCAGCCCTAGCGGGCAAAAGGTAGGAGAGCAGTTCTTC. Protein product: CASSPSGQKVGEQFF.